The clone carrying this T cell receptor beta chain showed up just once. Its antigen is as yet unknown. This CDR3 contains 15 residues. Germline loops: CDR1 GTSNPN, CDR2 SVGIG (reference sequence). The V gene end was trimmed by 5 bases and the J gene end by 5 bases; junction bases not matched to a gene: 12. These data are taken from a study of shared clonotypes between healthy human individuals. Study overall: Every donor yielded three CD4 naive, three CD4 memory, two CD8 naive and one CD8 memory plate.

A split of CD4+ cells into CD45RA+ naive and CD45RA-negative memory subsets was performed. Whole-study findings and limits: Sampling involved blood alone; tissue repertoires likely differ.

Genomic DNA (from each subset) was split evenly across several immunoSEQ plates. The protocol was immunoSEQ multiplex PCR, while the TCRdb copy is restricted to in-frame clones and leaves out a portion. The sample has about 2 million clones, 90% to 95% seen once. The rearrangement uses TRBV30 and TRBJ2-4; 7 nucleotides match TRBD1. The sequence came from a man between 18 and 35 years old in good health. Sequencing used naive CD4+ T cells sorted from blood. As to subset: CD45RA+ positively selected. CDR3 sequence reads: CAWRLGTVTQNIQYF. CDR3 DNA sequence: TGTGCCTGGCGCTTGGGGACAGTTACCCAAAACATTCAGTACTTC.